The rows below give T cell receptor beta chains drawn from one sample of a study of T cell repertoires in cytomegalovirus infection. What these receptors recognize is not known. A single record per CDR3 protein comes from TCRdb applying MiXCR to the reads. The sample includes about 310,000 distinct CDR3 sequences, around 25% of them seen just once. Sequenced material: cultured PBMCs, taken from culture after CMV antigen stimulation. The receptors derive from a human donor in good health (CMV status not recorded). Some clones in this sample may be carry-over from other donors' samples. The CDR3 runs from the conserved cysteine through the conserved F or W. A D gene is named only where the DNA matches it firmly. Some rows have no size entry. The others give once, few or many, or a class for an expanded clone.

V gene: TRBV2
D gene: TRBD2
J gene: TRBJ2-7
clone size: -
CDR3 protein: CASRPTSGSYEQYF
CDR3 DNA: TGTGCCAGCAGGCCGACTAGCGGGAGCTACGAGCAGTACTTC

V gene: TRBV5-4
D gene: TRBD2
J gene: TRBJ2-2
clone size: few
CDR3 protein: CASSLASGGGNTGELFF
CDR3 DNA: TGTGCCAGCAGCTTGGCCTCTGGCGGGGGGAACACCGGGGAGCTGTTTTTT

V gene: TRBV6-2/TRBV6-3
D gene: TRBD2
J gene: TRBJ2-1
clone size: many
CDR3 protein: CASSYRSLGLAGNEQFF
CDR3 DNA: TGTGCCAGCAGTTATAGGTCTCTGGGACTAGCGGGAAATGAGCAGTTCTTC

V gene: TRBV7-2
D gene: -
J gene: TRBJ1-1
clone size: few
CDR3 protein: CASSLGTGIIDTEAFF
CDR3 DNA: TGTGCCAGCAGCTTAGGTACAGGAATCATCGACACTGAAGCTTTCTTT

V gene: TRBV3-1
D gene: -
J gene: TRBJ1-5
clone size: -
CDR3 protein: CASSQAVGKGRQPQHF
CDR3 DNA: TGTGCCAGCAGCCAAGCTGTAGGGAAAGGGCGTCAGCCCCAGCATTTT

V gene: TRBV7-8
D gene: -
J gene: TRBJ2-5
clone size: few
CDR3 protein: CASSLGGLLGRETQYF
CDR3 DNA: TGTGCCAGCAGCTTAGGGGGCCTCTTGGGGCGGGAGACCCAGTACTTC

V gene: TRBV7-9
D gene: TRBD1
J gene: TRBJ1-2
clone size: -
CDR3 protein: CASSSMGQGNYGYTF
CDR3 DNA: TGTGCCAGCAGCTCCATGGGACAGGGGAACTATGGCTACACCTTC

V gene: TRBV20-1
D gene: -
J gene: TRBJ1-1
clone size: few
CDR3 protein: CSATGAVDTEAFF
CDR3 DNA: TGCAGTGCCACGGGAGCTGTGGACACTGAAGCTTTCTTT

V gene: TRBV6-5
D gene: TRBD2
J gene: TRBJ2-3
clone size: -
CDR3 protein: CASSYSARLAGTDTQYF
CDR3 DNA: TGTGCCAGCAGTTACTCGGCTCGACTAGCGGGCACAGATACGCAGTATTTT

V gene: TRBV7-2
D gene: -
J gene: TRBJ1-3
clone size: -
CDR3 protein: CASSLGSGTGNTIYF
CDR3 DNA: TGTGCCAGCAGCCTAGGTTCGGGTACTGGAAACACCATATATTTT

V gene: TRBV6-2/TRBV6-3
D gene: TRBD2
J gene: TRBJ2-3
clone size: few
CDR3 protein: CASSYRQGGTSEWADTQYF
CDR3 DNA: TGTGCCAGCAGTTACCGCCAGGGAGGTACTAGCGAATGGGCAGATACGCAGTATTTT

V gene: TRBV20-1
D gene: TRBD1
J gene: TRBJ1-5
clone size: -
CDR3 protein: CSAMTGGQPQHF
CDR3 DNA: TGCAGTGCTATGACAGGGGGCCAGCCCCAGCATTTT

V gene: TRBV19
D gene: -
J gene: TRBJ2-1
clone size: many
CDR3 protein: CASGDSLRHNEQFF
CDR3 DNA: TGTGCCAGTGGGGACTCTCTACGACACAATGAGCAGTTCTTC

V gene: TRBV19
D gene: -
J gene: TRBJ1-6
clone size: -
CDR3 protein: CASSPPGGPGNSPLHF
CDR3 DNA: TGTGCCAGTAGTCCACCCGGGGGGCCCGGGAATTCACCCCTCCACTTT

V gene: TRBV7-9
D gene: TRBD2
J gene: TRBJ2-3
clone size: -
CDR3 protein: CASRLAGGTSTDTQYF
CDR3 DNA: TGTGCCAGTAGACTAGCGGGAGGAACTAGCACAGATACGCAGTATTTT

V gene: TRBV19
D gene: -
J gene: TRBJ2-1
clone size: few
CDR3 protein: CASSIDPTSEQFF
CDR3 DNA: TGTGCCAGTAGTATAGACCCGACGAGTGAGCAGTTCTTC

V gene: TRBV28
D gene: -
J gene: TRBJ2-5
clone size: -
CDR3 protein: CASRYGERETQYF
CDR3 DNA: TGTGCCAGCAGATACGGGGAACGAGAGACCCAGTACTTC

V gene: TRBV6-5
D gene: TRBD2
J gene: TRBJ2-3
clone size: -
CDR3 protein: CASSTHPGRAAWADTQYF
CDR3 DNA: TGTGCCAGCAGTACTCATCCCGGGAGGGCCGCTTGGGCAGATACGCAGTATTTT

V gene: TRBV28
D gene: TRBD2
J gene: TRBJ2-5
clone size: -
CDR3 protein: CASSFTWETSGLQETQYF
CDR3 DNA: TGTGCCAGCAGTTTTACCTGGGAAACTAGCGGGCTCCAAGAGACCCAGTACTTC

V gene: TRBV28
D gene: -
J gene: TRBJ2-3
clone size: many
CDR3 protein: CASNGRGPTDTQYF
CDR3 DNA: TGTGCCAGCAACGGGCGGGGCCCCACAGATACGCAGTATTTT

V gene: TRBV6-2/TRBV6-3
D gene: -
J gene: TRBJ2-1
clone size: -
CDR3 protein: CASSYSIQPGLVSYNEQFF
CDR3 DNA: TGTGCCAGCAGTTACTCGATCCAGCCGGGACTCGTCTCCTACAATGAGCAGTTCTTC

V gene: TRBV20-1
D gene: -
J gene: TRBJ1-5
clone size: -
CDR3 protein: CSARVRGVGGQPQHF
CDR3 DNA: TGCAGTGCTAGAGTACGAGGGGTCGGCGGTCAGCCCCAGCATTTT

V gene: TRBV19
D gene: TRBD2
J gene: TRBJ2-1
clone size: few
CDR3 protein: CASSTTWTSGSNEQFF
CDR3 DNA: TGTGCCAGTAGTACCACCTGGACTAGCGGGAGCAATGAGCAGTTCTTC

V gene: TRBV24-1
D gene: TRBD2
J gene: TRBJ2-5
clone size: -
CDR3 protein: CATEATAGGPETQYF
CDR3 DNA: TGTGCCACCGAAGCTACAGCGGGAGGGCCGGAGACCCAGTACTTC

V gene: TRBV6-2/TRBV6-3
D gene: -
J gene: TRBJ2-2
clone size: few
CDR3 protein: CASSYYSRNTGELFF
CDR3 DNA: TGTGCCAGCAGTTACTACTCTAGAAACACCGGGGAGCTGTTTTTT

V gene: TRBV6-2/TRBV6-3
D gene: -
J gene: TRBJ2-1
clone size: -
CDR3 protein: CASSYLTPARPDGNEQFF
CDR3 DNA: TGTGCCAGCAGTTACTTGACCCCCGCCAGACCCGATGGCAATGAGCAGTTCTTC

V gene: TRBV7-6
D gene: -
J gene: TRBJ1-5
clone size: many
CDR3 protein: CASSLGWRLGNQPQHF
CDR3 DNA: TGTGCCAGCAGCTTGGGGTGGAGGCTTGGCAATCAGCCCCAGCATTTT

V gene: TRBV20-1
D gene: -
J gene: TRBJ2-3
clone size: -
CDR3 protein: CSAVRREREDTQYF
CDR3 DNA: TGCAGTGCTGTTCGGAGGGAGAGGGAAGATACGCAGTATTTT

V gene: TRBV4-1
D gene: -
J gene: TRBJ1-1
clone size: -
CDR3 protein: CASSQERKNTEAFF
CDR3 DNA: TGTGCCAGCAGCCAAGAAAGGAAGAACACTGAAGCTTTCTTT

V gene: TRBV15
D gene: TRBD1
J gene: TRBJ2-4
clone size: -
CDR3 protein: CATSRDRTGINIQYF
CDR3 DNA: TGTGCCACCAGCAGAGATAGGACAGGGATAAACATTCAGTACTTC

V gene: TRBV12-3/TRBV12-4
D gene: TRBD1
J gene: TRBJ2-1
clone size: many
CDR3 protein: CASSPKGQGAVDEQFF
CDR3 DNA: TGTGCCAGCAGCCCGAAGGGTCAGGGGGCGGTCGATGAGCAGTTCTTC